This TCR beta chain was captured in a study of Ad26.COV2.S vaccination and SARS-CoV-2 variants. The CDR3 length is 14 residues. Germline CDR1 and CDR2: SEHNR and FQNEAQ (reference sequence). V lost 5 bases and J 4 bases, leaving 12 bases between the germline ends. Here immunoSEQ multiplex PCR was the method, and the copy in TCRdb shows in-frame clones only, minus some. The sample lists about half a million clones, 89% occurring once. As to treatment: 15 to 20 received Ad26.COV2.S at low or high dose, single or two shots; roughly five received placebo; per-sample allocation not given. The investigators took samples on day 63 after the first vaccine or placebo injection.

The chain carries TRBV7-9 and TRBJ1-3, with a possible D match to TRBD1 (5 bases). This specimen was peripheral blood, taken in a trial of Ad26.COV2.S vaccine versus placebo. This TCR was recovered from a person aged 18-65 years who received the Ad26.COV2.S COVID-19 vaccine or a placebo. The CDR3 reads CASSEKTVGNTIYF. The CDR3 DNA follows: TGTGCCAGCAGCGAGAAGACAGTCGGAAACACCATATATTTT.